A selection of T cell receptor beta chains follows, all from one sample in a study of shared clonotypes between healthy human individuals. Clones were sequenced by immunoSEQ multiplex PCR, and TCRdb holds only the in-frame ones, with some missing. This table holds approximately 1,000,000 clones, more than 75% found once. What was sequenced was memory CD4+ T cells from PBMCs. These receptors were obtained from a man aged 18 to 30 in good health. Some clones in this sample may be carry-over from other donors' samples. Both conserved end residues are part of each CDR3. D genes are given only for firm matches. Only some rows state a clone size, as once, few, many or a class for expanded clones.

- TRBJ2-5 few TRBV10-1 TGCGCCAGCAGTGAGGCACTTGACGGTATCGAGTACTTC CASSEALDGIEYF
- TRBJ1-1 - TRBV28 TGTGCCAGCAGCAAACTGCGAGGCAGGTCGACCGAAGCTTTCTTT CASSKLRGRSTEAFF
- TRBJ1-1 - TRBV28 TGTGCCAGCAACCGTTTAATAGGCAGGGGCACTGAAGCTTTCTTT CASNRLIGRGTEAFF
- TRBJ2-7 - TRBV27 TGTGCCAGCAGCCCGTACCGGGACCCCTCCTACGAGCAGTACTTC CASSPYRDPSYEQYF
- TRBJ2-2 - TRBV7-3 TGTGCCAGCAGCGCACAGGGTGGAGGAGATTACACCGGGGAGCTGTTTTTT CASSAQGGGDYTGELFF
TRBD2 TRBJ2-7 - TRBV11-1 TGTGCCAGCAGCTCTTCCCGTCGGACTAGCGGGATCAGGTACTTC CASSSSRRTSGIRYF
- TRBJ1-1 - TRBV6-1 TGTGCCACCAGCCTTATACCGGGGAACACTGAAGCTTTCTTT CATSLIPGNTEAFF
TRBD1 TRBJ1-4 - TRBV9 TGTGCCAGCAGCGCCCGACAGGGGCTAAGTGAAAAACTGTTTTTT CASSARQGLSEKLFF
- TRBJ2-5 - TRBV28 TGTGCCAGCAAACAGGGAGGCGAGACCCAGTACTTC CASKQGGETQYF
- TRBJ1-1 - TRBV7-3 TGTGCCAGCAGCTTACAGGGCCCGAACACTGAAGCTTTCTTT CASSLQGPNTEAFF
- TRBJ2-7 - TRBV6-5 TGTGCCAGCAGTTACTCTACGGTGGGCGAGCAGTACTTC CASSYSTVGEQYF
TRBD2 TRBJ2-2 - TRBV27 TGTGCCAGCAGTGCCTCTAGCGGGAGGAGAGTCGGGGCCGGGGAGCTGTTTTTT CASSASSGRRVGAGELFF
TRBD1 TRBJ1-1 many TRBV5-1 TGCGCCAGCAGCTTACAGGGGGTAGACACTGAAGCTTTCTTT CASSLQGVDTEAFF
TRBD1 TRBJ1-2 - TRBV5-1 TGCGCCAGCAGCTTCCTGCCGCCCGGACAGGGAGGAGAAGGCTACACCTTC CASSFLPPGQGGEGYTF
- TRBJ1-6 - TRBV7-2 TGTGCCAGCAGCTTACCAGGACTTTCACCCCTCCACTTT CASSLPGLSPLHF
- TRBJ1-4 - TRBV6-5 TGTGCCAGCAGTTACTACGGACGGGTTGGGGAAAAACTGTTTTTT CASSYYGRVGEKLFF
- TRBJ2-7 - TRBV7-2 TGTGCCAGCAGCGCCGCTTCCCTGGCGACCTACGAGCAGTACTTC CASSAASLATYEQYF
TRBD1 TRBJ2-2 - TRBV29-1 TGCAGCGTCATAGACAGGGGCCAATCCACCGGGGAGCTGTTTTTT CSVIDRGQSTGELFF
- TRBJ1-2 few TRBV18 TGTGCCAGCTCACCAGGAACGGCCTATGGCTACACCTTC CASSPGTAYGYTF
- TRBJ2-7 many TRBV18 TGTGCCAGCTCACCGCGACTAATCCACGAGCAGTACTTC CASSPRLIHEQYF
TRBD1 TRBJ1-5 - TRBV13 TGTGCCAGCAGCCGGGGACAGCATAGCAATCAGCCCCAGCATTTT CASSRGQHSNQPQHF
TRBD1 TRBJ1-2 - TRBV18 TGTGCCAGCTCACAGAGGACAGGGGATTATGGCTACACCTTC CASSQRTGDYGYTF
- TRBJ2-1 - TRBV18 TGTGCCAGCTCACCAGGGATAGGCACCCAGTTCTTC CASSPGIGTQFF
- TRBJ2-1 few TRBV5-4 TGTGCCAGCAGCTTAGCGGGCTCCTACAATGAGCAGTTCTTC CASSLAGSYNEQFF
- TRBJ1-5 - TRBV27 TGTGCCAGCAGCTTTGATTACAGGTCTAGCAATCAGCCCCAGCATTTT CASSFDYRSSNQPQHF
TRBD1 TRBJ1-1 once TRBV5-6 TGTGCCAGCAGCCTCCCAGGGGGCGTATTAGACACTGAAGCTTTCTTT CASSLPGGVLDTEAFF
- TRBJ2-2 - TRBV27 TGTGCCAGCAGGACAACGAACACCGGGGAGCTGTTTTTT CASRTTNTGELFF
TRBD2 TRBJ2-3 - TRBV5-5 TGTGCCAGCAGCTCAGCAATTAGGGCTAGCGGGAGTGCAGATACGCAGTATTTT CASSSAIRASGSADTQYF
- TRBJ2-5 - TRBV25-1 TGTGCCAGCGCTCGGGAGACCCAGTACTTC CASARETQYF
- TRBJ2-3 - TRBV7-9 TGTGCCAGCAGCTCGGACCCCGGTAGGGCAGATACGCAGTATTTT CASSSDPGRADTQYF
- TRBJ2-1 - TRBV2 TGTGCCAGCGGAGGGGAGAGGGCAAGGCAGTTCTTC CASGGERARQFF
- TRBJ1-5 - TRBV6-5 TGTGCCAGCAGTTATGGGGGGCAAGCTCAGCCCCAGCATTTT CASSYGGQAQPQHF